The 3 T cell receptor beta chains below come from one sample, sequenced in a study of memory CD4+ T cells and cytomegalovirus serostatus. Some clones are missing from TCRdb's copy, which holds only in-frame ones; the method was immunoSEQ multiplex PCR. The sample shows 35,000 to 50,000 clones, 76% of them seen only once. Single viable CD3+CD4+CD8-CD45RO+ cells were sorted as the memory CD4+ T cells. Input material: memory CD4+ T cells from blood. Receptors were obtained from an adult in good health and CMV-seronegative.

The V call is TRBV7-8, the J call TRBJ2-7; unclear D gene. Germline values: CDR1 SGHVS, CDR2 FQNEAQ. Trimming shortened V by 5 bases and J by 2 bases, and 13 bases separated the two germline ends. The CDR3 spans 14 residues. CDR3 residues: CASSPGRLAYEQYF. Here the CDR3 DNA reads TGTGCCAGCAGCCCGGGCAGGTTGGCCTACGAGCAGTACTTC.

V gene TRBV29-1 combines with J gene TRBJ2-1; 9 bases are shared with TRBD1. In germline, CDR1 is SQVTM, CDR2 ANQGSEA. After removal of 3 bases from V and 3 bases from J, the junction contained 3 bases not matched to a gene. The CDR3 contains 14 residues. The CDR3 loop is CSVDVGQGYNEQFF. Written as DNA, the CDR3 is TGCAGCGTTGACGTGGGACAGGGCTACAATGAGCAGTTCTTC.

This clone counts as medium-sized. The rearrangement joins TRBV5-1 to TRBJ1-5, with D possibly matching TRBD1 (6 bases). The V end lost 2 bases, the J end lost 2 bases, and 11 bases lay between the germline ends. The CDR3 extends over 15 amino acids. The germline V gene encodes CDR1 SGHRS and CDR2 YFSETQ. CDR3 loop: CASSLLGGRNQPQHF. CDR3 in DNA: TGCGCCAGCAGCTTACTCGGGGGCCGCAATCAGCCCCAGCATTTT. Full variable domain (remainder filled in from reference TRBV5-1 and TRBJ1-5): KAGVTQTPRYLIKTRGQQVTLSCSPISGHRSVSWYQQTPGQGLQFLFEYFSETQRNKGNFPGRFSGRQFSNSRSEMNVSTLELGDSALYLCASSLLGGRNQPQHFGDGTRLSIL.